These 22 T cell receptor beta chains were sequenced from one sample in a study of blood T cell repertoires in COVID-19. Generated by immunoSEQ multiplex PCR, the TCRdb table keeps only in-frame clones and is missing some. The table includes under 200,000 clones, 60% to 85% detected once. The specimen sequenced was peripheral blood. The receptors come from a man in his 70s with acute or convalescent COVID-19.

The chain links TRBV9 to TRBJ1-6; 8 bases are a match to TRBD1. This CDR3 contains 15 residues. V shed 3 bases, J shed 1 base, and the junction held 0 bases outside the gene matches. The germline V gene encodes CDR1 SGDLS and CDR2 YYNGEE. CDR3 region: CASSGTGSYNSPLHF. The CDR3 bases are TGTGCCAGCAGCGGGACAGGGTCCTATAATTCACCCCTCCACTTT.

The rearrangement joins TRBV5-1 to TRBJ2-7; the match to TRBD2 covers 11 bases. Germline values: CDR1 SGHRS, CDR2 YFSETQ. The V segment lost 0 bases and the J segment 6 bases; nucleotides outside the gene matches: 20. This CDR3 comprises 20 residues. As DNA, the CDR3 is TGCGCCAGCAGCTTGGACGCTTTCGCTAGCGGGGGGACCGCTATGGGCGAGCAGTACTTC. Protein product: CASSLDAFASGGTAMGEQYF.

The CDR3 region is CASSSPGRPNEKLFF. In DNA, the CDR3 is TGTGCCAGCAGCTCTCCAGGCCGGCCTAATGAAAAACTGTTTTTT. This chain connects TRBV5-4 to TRBJ1-4, with D unclear. The length of the CDR3 is 15 residues. The ends were cut back, 3 bases at V and 3 bases at J, with 12 bases in the middle. Germline assignment: CDR1 SGHNT and CDR2 YYREEE (reference sequence).

The V and J genes are TRBV7-9 and TRBJ1-5, with D hard to call. V shed 5 bases and J shed 0 bases, with 8 bases lying between them. Germline V gene data show CDR1 as SEHNR and CDR2 as FQNEAQ (reference sequence). The CDR3 length is 14 residues. The CDR3 DNA sequence: TGTGCCAGCAGCGAAGACATTAGCAATCAGCCCCAGCATTTT. The encoded protein is CASSEDISNQPQHF.

The chain uses TRBV7-6 and TRBJ2-1; 12 bases fit TRBD2. Germline-derived CDR1 and CDR2 are SGHVS and FNYEAQ. This CDR3 has 16 residues. Germline trimming cut 5 bases from V and 6 bases from J; bases unmatched to any gene: 8. Here the CDR3 reads CASSPRLAGVGNEQFF. CDR3 DNA: TGTGCCAGCAGCCCGAGACTAGCGGGAGTTGGCAATGAGCAGTTCTTC.

The J gene is TRBJ2-7, the V gene TRBV2, with D possibly matching TRBD1 (5 bases). This CDR3 contains 13 residues. Germline lookup yields CDR1 SNHLY and CDR2 FYNNEI. The V and J ends lost 6 bases and 3 bases respectively, with 12 bases between them. The CDR3 spells CASRHLDSYEQYF. DNA for the CDR3: TGTGCCAGCAGGCACCTCGACAGCTACGAGCAGTACTTC.

This clone appeared a few times. This chain connects TRBV6-5 to TRBJ1-5; no reliable D call. Per the germline V gene, CDR1 is MNHEY and CDR2 is SVGAGI. Trimming stripped 4 bases from V and 0 bases from J, with 4 bases between. The CDR3 loop spans 13 amino acids. CDR3 nucleotides: TGTGCCAGCAGTTCCGGTAGCAATCAGCCCCAGCATTTT. Translated: CASSSGSNQPQHF.

The V gene is TRBV27, the J gene TRBJ1-2; D not resolved. The ends were cut back, 7 bases at V and 8 bases at J, with 14 bases in the middle. CDR3 size: 12 residues. Looked up from germline, CDR1 is MNHEY and CDR2 is SMNVEV (reference sequence). The CDR3 is CASKRTEGGYTF. The CDR3 DNA sequence: TGTGCCAGCAAGCGTACGGAAGGAGGCTACACCTTC.

The rearrangement joins TRBV12-3 or TRBV12-4 to TRBJ1-5; D is unresolved. Trimming cost V 6 bases and J 7 bases, with 13 bases left between them. The length of the CDR3 is 13 residues. Written as DNA, the CDR3 is TGTGCCAGCAGCGTAATCAGCGACCAGCCCCAGCATTTT. Translated: CASSVISDQPQHF.

The CDR3 protein is CASSRGSGASYNEQFF. The DNA for the CDR3 is TGCGCCAGCAGCCGTGGGAGCGGGGCCTCCTACAATGAGCAGTTCTTC. V and J are TRBV5-1 and TRBJ2-1; 7 bases map to TRBD2. This CDR3 is 16 amino acids long. Trimming took 4 bases from V and 0 from J; bases not matched to a gene: 7. CDR1 is SGHRS and CDR2 is YFSETQ in the germline V gene. Together with reference TRBV5-1 and TRBJ2-1, the CDR3 gives the full variable domain: KAGVTQTPRYLIKTRGQQVTLSCSPISGHRSVSWYQQTPGQGLQFLFEYFSETQRNKGNFPGRFSGRQFSNSRSEMNVSTLELGDSALYLCASSRGSGASYNEQFFGPGTRLTVL.

The J gene is TRBJ2-2, the V gene TRBV27, with D tentatively TRBD2 (5 bases). In germline, CDR1 is MNHEY, CDR2 SMNVEV (reference sequence). V was clipped by 4 bases and J by 1 base, with 10 bases between them. The CDR3 consists of 15 residues. CDR3 region: CASSSGVQNTGELFF. The DNA for the CDR3 is TGTGCCAGCAGTTCCGGGGTACAGAACACCGGGGAGCTGTTTTTT.

The chain recombines TRBV5-4 with TRBJ1-1; TRBD1 matches 7 bases. With 1 base clipped from V and 8 bases from J, the junction kept 5 bases outside the gene matches. This CDR3 comprises 13 residues. Germline loops: CDR1 SGHNT, CDR2 YYREEE (reference sequence). The CDR3 here is CASSLWAGQEAFF. The CDR3 DNA is TGTGCCAGCAGCTTGTGGGCGGGACAGGAAGCTTTCTTT.

V gene TRBV10-2 combines with J gene TRBJ1-1; TRBD1 might be the D (6 bases). Germline V gene lookup returns CDR1 WSHSY and CDR2 SAAADI. V was pared by 7 bases and J by 0 bases, with 9 bases between. The CDR3 is 13 residues long. The chain's CDR3 is CASNTGMNTEAFF. The CDR3 DNA sequence: TGCGCCAGCAATACAGGGATGAACACTGAAGCTTTCTTT.

The chain employs TRBV27 and TRBJ2-7; TRBD2 matches at 11 bases. Trimming took 2 bases from V and 4 from J; bases not matched to a gene: 1. The CDR3 has 14 amino acids. Germline CDR1 MNHEY, CDR2 SMNVEV (reference sequence). The CDR3 bases are TGTGCCAGCAGTTTAACTAGCGGGAGATACGAGCAGTACTTC. This sequence encodes CASSLTSGRYEQYF.

The chain joins TRBV10-3 to TRBJ2-2, with TRBD2 identical over 11 bases. There are 15 residues in the CDR3. Germline V gene sequence: CDR1 ENHRY, CDR2 SYGVKD. V shed 6 bases, J shed 6 bases, and the junction held 6 bases outside the gene matches. The CDR3 nucleotides are TGTGCCATCAGAATAGCGGGGGGGCCTTCCGGGGAGCTGTTTTTT. Translation: CAIRIAGGPSGELFF.

The chain has TRBV7-2 and TRBJ1-5; 8 bases agree with TRBD1. This CDR3 region has 13 residues. With 5 bases clipped from V and 6 bases from J, the junction kept 3 bases outside the gene matches. Looked up from germline, CDR1 is SGHTA and CDR2 is FQGNSA. The DNA of the CDR3 is TGTGCCAGCAGCGCACAGGGGGGTCAGCCCCAGCATTTT. Amino acid sequence: CASSAQGGQPQHF.

The chain recombines TRBV3-1 (or the pseudogene TRBV3-2) with TRBJ1-2; D is unclear. This CDR3 has 16 amino acids. CDR1 is LGHDT and CDR2 is YNNKEL in the germline V gene (reference sequence). V was pared by 1 base and J by 8 bases, with 20 bases between. The CDR3 nucleotides are TGTGCCAGCAGCCAAGCACGGGGTTCCGTTAAGAGCGGCTACACCTTC. Residues: CASSQARGSVKSGYTF.

V and J are TRBV5-8 and TRBJ1-5, with 7 bases lining up with TRBD1. The germline V gene has CDR1 SGHTS and CDR2 YDEGEE. The CDR3 covers 17 residues. V was clipped by 0 bases and J by 5 bases; unmatched bases: 11. The CDR3 reads CASSLVRTQGPDQPQHF. CDR3 DNA sequence: TGTGCCAGCAGCTTGGTTAGGACACAGGGGCCCGATCAGCCCCAGCATTTT.

V usage is TRBV7-9 and J usage is TRBJ2-2, with D unresolved. From germline, CDR1 is SEHNR and CDR2 FQNEAQ (reference sequence). Trimming took 2 bases from V and 6 from J, leaving 7 bases between them. The CDR3 is 13 amino acids. The CDR3: CASSLSRPGELFF. As DNA, the CDR3 is TGTGCCAGCAGCTTATCGAGGCCCGGGGAGCTGTTTTTT.

The rearrangement joins TRBV4-1 to TRBJ2-4; 12 nucleotides line up with TRBD2. This CDR3 is 16 amino acids long. The germline V gene encodes CDR1 MGHRA and CDR2 YSYEKL. V shed 1 base and J 4 bases; nucleotides not matched to a gene: 2. In DNA, the CDR3 is TGCGCCAGCAGCCAAGTCCTAGCGGGGGGGAAAAACATTCAGTACTTC. Its protein product is CASSQVLAGGKNIQYF.

The chain couples TRBV6-4 to TRBJ1-4; 7 bases match TRBD1. Germline assignment: CDR1 MRHNA and CDR2 SNTAGT. CDR3 size: 15 residues. The trim removed 6 bases at V and 3 bases at J, leaving 7 bases unmatched. CDR3: CASSRGQTSNEKLFF. CDR3 bases: TGTGCCAGCAGCCGGGGACAGACCTCTAATGAAAAACTGTTTTTT.

This clone was observed a few times. V and J are TRBV19 and TRBJ1-5; TRBD1 aligns across 9 bases. V gave up 8 bases and J gave up 7 bases; unmatched junction bases: 9. CDR3 length equals 14 residues. From germline, CDR1 is LNHDA and CDR2 SQIVND (reference sequence). DNA of the CDR3: TGTGCCAGTGGTCCGGGACAGGGTAACCAGCCCCAGCATTTT. Translated, it gives CASGPGQGNQPQHF.